The present entry profiles one T cell receptor (beta chain) with its context. Antigen specificity is unknown. This record comes from a study of T cell responses to AZD1222 COVID-19 vaccine. Broader study findings: Elevations in Spike-specific TCR breadth and depth followed administration of two AZD1222 doses. Reports say nearly half of spike-specific TCRs go after unmutated variant regions. Dominant at 160-218 and 743-854, vaccine-associated CD4 TCRs also spanned spike. Only 5 or 6 people who got AZD1222 tested seropositive at baseline.

Using immunoSEQ multiplex PCR, the repertoire was profiled, and TCRdb retains in-frame clones only, with some absent. The data hold approximately 90,000 clones, with about 90% observed a single time. The clonotype comes from an adult in good health. The specimen comprised peripheral blood, sampled on day 0 of AZD1222 vaccination.

The CDR3 loop reads CASSGQGGTEAFF. The DNA for the CDR3 is TGCGCCAGTTCCGGACAGGGAGGCACTGAAGCTTTCTTT. V gene TRBV10-2 combines with J gene TRBJ1-1; 8 bases are a match to TRBD1. The CDR3 is 13 amino acids. V lost 9 bases, J lost 4 bases, and 7 bases stayed unmatched. The germline gives CDR1 WSHSY, CDR2 SAAADI.